This T cell receptor (beta chain) was documented in a study of CD8+CD57+ T cells in acquired aplastic anemia. Study background: Across the sorted CD4+ and CD8+ cells, DNA amounts averaged approximately 3.1 ug. Healthy donors averaged approximately 9.9 million reads for CD4+ cells.

The CDR3 has 15 amino acids. Trimming took 1 base from V and 3 from J; bases not matched to a gene: 4. Study-level findings and limits: Overlapping CD8+ CDR3 repertoires of patients and controls contained some 30 shared sequences. Controls did not differ significantly from patients in CD8+ Simpson's diversity.

Genomic DNA acted as the template from which TCR beta VDJ combination and CDR3 sequence profiling were carried out. TCRdb re-analysed the reads in MiXCR, keeping a single row per CDR3 protein. The table includes 150,000 to 200,000 distinct CDR3 sequences, 35% to 55% detected once. Regarding this clonotype: As yet, its antigen is unknown.

This receptor was obtained from a human donor in good health. Sequenced material: sorted CD4+, CD8+, or CD8+CD57+ T cells (not recorded which) from PBMCs. The rearrangement links TRBV12-3 or TRBV12-4 to TRBJ2-7, with 9 bases aligning to TRBD2. The CDR3: CASSLEWRGGYEQYF. CDR3 in DNA: TGTGCCAGCAGTTTAGAGTGGCGGGGGGGCTACGAGCAGTACTTC.